The clone carrying this T cell receptor beta chain occurred a few times. As yet, its antigen is unknown. The data originate from a study of graft-versus-host responses after intestinal transplantation. Study conclusions and caveats: GvH clonotypes were identified within recipient marrow, with a subset emerging first in ileum or blood.

Tissue from the graft was processed to free its intraepithelial and lamina propria lymphocytes. The CDR3 is 13 amino acids. The ends were cut back, 3 bases at V and 3 bases at J, with 9 bases in the middle. CDR1 and CDR2 (germline): KGHSH, LQKENI. The data were produced by immunoSEQ multiplex PCR, yet TCRdb's version contains in-frame clones alone and is incomplete. The table has 10,000 to 15,000 clones, around 79% seen once. The origin of this receptor is a human patient who received an intestinal transplant, so some T cells may come from the graft donor. This chain joins TRBV18 and TRBJ2-7, with D uncertain. The source was ileum tissue, collected roughly 5 months after intestinal transplantation. This CDR3 reads CASSPSLDYEQYF. CDR3 DNA: TGTGCCAGCTCACCGTCCCTAGACTACGAGCAGTACTTC.